This T cell receptor beta chain originates from a study of blood T cell repertoires in COVID-19. CDR3 size: 15 residues. Unmatched junction bases numbered 9, after V lost 6 bases and J lost 6 bases. CDR1 is MNHEY, CDR2 SVGAGI, per germline. This table comes from immunoSEQ multiplex PCR, and its TCRdb copy is limited to in-frame clones, with some not included. Among tens of thousands of clones, about nine tenths were seen once, and the ten largest hold about 4.9%. This TCR was recovered from a man aged 60-69 years with COVID-19, enrolled during active disease. The chain recombines TRBV6-5 with TRBJ1-1, with 11 bases identical to TRBD1. Sample: peripheral blood. The CDR3 here is CASRTWTGGLPEAFF. CDR3 DNA sequence: TGTGCCAGCAGGACATGGACAGGGGGCTTACCTGAAGCTTTCTTT.